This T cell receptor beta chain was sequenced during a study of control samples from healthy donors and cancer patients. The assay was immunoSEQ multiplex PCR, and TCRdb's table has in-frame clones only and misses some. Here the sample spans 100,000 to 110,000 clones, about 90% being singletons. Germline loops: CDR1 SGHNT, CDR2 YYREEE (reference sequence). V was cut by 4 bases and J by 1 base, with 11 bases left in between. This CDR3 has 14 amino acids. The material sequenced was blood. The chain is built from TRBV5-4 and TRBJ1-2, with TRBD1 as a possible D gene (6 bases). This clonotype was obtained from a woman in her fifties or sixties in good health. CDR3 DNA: TGTGCCAGCAGCAGGGCAGGGGATAACTATGGCTACACCTTC. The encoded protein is CASSRAGDNYGYTF.